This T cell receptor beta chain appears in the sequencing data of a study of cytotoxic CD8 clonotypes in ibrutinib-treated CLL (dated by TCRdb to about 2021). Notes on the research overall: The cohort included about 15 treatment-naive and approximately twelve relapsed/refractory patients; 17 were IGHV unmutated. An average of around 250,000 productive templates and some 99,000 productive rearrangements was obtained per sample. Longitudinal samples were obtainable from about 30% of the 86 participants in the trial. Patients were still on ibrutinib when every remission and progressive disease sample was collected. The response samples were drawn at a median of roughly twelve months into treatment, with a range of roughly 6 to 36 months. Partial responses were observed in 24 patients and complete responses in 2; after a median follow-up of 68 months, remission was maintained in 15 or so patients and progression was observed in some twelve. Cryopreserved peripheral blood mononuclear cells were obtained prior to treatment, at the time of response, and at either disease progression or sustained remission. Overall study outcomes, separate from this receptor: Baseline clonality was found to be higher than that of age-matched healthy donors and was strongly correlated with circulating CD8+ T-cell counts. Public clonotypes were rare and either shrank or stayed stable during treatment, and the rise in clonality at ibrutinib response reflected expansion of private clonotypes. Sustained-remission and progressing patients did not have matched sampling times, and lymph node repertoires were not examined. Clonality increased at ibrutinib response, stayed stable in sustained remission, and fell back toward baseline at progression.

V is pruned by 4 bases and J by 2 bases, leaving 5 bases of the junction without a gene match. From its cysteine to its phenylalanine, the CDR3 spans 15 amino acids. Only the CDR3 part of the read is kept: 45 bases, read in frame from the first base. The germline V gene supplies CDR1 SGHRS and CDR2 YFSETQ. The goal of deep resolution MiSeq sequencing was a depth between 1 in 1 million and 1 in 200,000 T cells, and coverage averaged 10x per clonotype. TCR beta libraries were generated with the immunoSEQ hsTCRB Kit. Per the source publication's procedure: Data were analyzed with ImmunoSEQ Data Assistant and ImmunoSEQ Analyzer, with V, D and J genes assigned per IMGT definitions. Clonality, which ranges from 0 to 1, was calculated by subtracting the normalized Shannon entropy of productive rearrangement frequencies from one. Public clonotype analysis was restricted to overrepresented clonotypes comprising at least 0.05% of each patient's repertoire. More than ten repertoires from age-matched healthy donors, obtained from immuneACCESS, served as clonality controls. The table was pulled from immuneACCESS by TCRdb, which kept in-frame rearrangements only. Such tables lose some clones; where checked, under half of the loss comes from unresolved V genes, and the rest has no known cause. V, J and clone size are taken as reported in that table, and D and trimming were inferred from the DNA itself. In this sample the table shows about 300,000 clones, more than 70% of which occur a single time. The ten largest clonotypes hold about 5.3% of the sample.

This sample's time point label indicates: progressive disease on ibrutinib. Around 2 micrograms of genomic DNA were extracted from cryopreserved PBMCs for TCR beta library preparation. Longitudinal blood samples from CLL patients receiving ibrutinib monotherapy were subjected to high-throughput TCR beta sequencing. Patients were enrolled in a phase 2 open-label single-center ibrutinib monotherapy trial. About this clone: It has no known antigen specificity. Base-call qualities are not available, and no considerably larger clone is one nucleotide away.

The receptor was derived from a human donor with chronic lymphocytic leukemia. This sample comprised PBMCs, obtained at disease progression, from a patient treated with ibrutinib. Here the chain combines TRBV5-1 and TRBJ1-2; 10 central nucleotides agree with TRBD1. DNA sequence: TGCGCCAGCAGCGGAGGGACAGGGGCAAACTATGGCTACACCTTC. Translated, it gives CASSGGTGANYGYTF.